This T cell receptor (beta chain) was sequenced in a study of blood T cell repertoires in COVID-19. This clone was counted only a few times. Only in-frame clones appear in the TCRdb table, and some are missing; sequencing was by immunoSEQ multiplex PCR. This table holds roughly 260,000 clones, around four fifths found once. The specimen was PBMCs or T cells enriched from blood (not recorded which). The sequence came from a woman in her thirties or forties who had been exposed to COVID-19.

CDR3 nucleotides: TGTGCCAGCTCGCCTAGCGGGGGATACAATGAGCAGTTCTTC. This codes for CASSPSGGYNEQFF. The V and J genes are TRBV11-3 and TRBJ2-1; 10 bases map to TRBD2. Trimming took 8 bases from V and 4 from J; bases not matched to a gene: 5. The germline CDR1 and CDR2 sequences are SGHNT and YENEEA. The CDR3 spans 14 residues.